This T cell receptor (beta chain) was retrieved from a study of cytomegalovirus exposure and HLA in healthy donors (dated 2017 in TCRdb). Regarding the complete study: According to an earlier analysis of several hundred of the donors, about 179 million T cells yielded 95 million to 140 million unique TCR beta sequences and 276 Gb of sequence data. Besides the first cohort of some 670 subjects, a separate validation cohort made up of 120 different subjects was used. Roughly 5 DR-DQ haplotypes were treated as single units for association and clustering because of strong linkage in the cohort. A later genetic analysis took genome-wide SNP genotypes for about 55% of the 666 donors and used that subset as a discovery cohort. The study was designed to test whether signatures of past pathogen exposure could be identified by cataloging public T cell receptors. To predict cytomegalovirus infection status, the study combined high-throughput TCR immunosequencing, statistical association of individual TCRs with disease status, and machine learning. A later analysis re-examined previously published TCR beta repertoires from about 670 donors and added high-resolution HLA genotyping to investigate patterns of TCR occurrence. The number of typed donors differed by locus: about 629-630 for A, B, C, DRB1 and DQB1; 522 for DQA1; 606 for DPA1; and approximately 450 for DPB1. HLA typing included class I and class II loci at four-digit resolution. The genetic ancestry cluster associated with self-reported Caucasian donors included about 81% of the roughly 380 genotyped donors. An earlier analysis of around 580 of the donors used high-throughput TCR beta sequencing to judge whether each TCR beta V gene segment behaved as functional or pseudogenic. An early release covering roughly 640 HLA-typed donors comprised about 320 gigabases of sequencing data and 85 million or so unique TCR sequences. Using immunosequencing, the study profiled T cell repertoires from around 680 subjects and related those repertoires to cytomegalovirus serostatus. Every discovery cohort repertoire had been produced on one sequencing platform. Alongside the repertoire data, information on donor age, sex, ethnicity and CMV serostatus was compiled. Among about 400 genotyped donors of the cohort, an average of about 240,000 unique TCR beta nucleotide sequences was sequenced per donor, of which 15% to 20% were non-productive. Rather than using new phenotypic data, the later analysis identified candidate immune exposures from TCR beta sequences and from how often those sequences occurred across donors. What the work shows at the level of the full study, not this receptor alone: A few of the identified cytomegalovirus-associated TCR beta chains were confirmed in vitro to be specific for cytomegalovirus antigens. In a later analysis, most CMV-associated TCR beta chains were found to appear HLA-restricted, with HLA associations seemingly driven largely by CMV exposure. This cohort had only TCR beta chains sequenced, and the lack of alpha or paired-chain data limited which features could be detected. Cytomegalovirus status was reported to be diagnosed by the classifier with high specificity and sensitivity in both the original and validation cohorts. Roughly uniform sequencing depth across donors was assumed in presence/absence analyses, although this assumption may not hold. Most TCR sequences were observed very rarely across donors, whereas some public TCRs were present in many individuals. When HLA alleles, especially DR and DQ, strongly co-occurred, attributing TCR associations to individual alleles was difficult. In a later analysis, TCR association rates were found to vary across HLA loci, with the most associated TCRs seen for DRB1 alleles and the fewest for HLA-C alleles. A later genetic analysis associated a missense DCLRE1C variant with V-gene and J-gene trimming of TCR beta chains, and an independent cohort replicated the association. A later analysis reported that several top co-occurrence clusters appeared linked to parvovirus B19, influenza, CMV and Epstein-Barr virus. Broadly in line with IMGT annotations, most TCR beta V segments showed up in productive rearrangements about 87% or about 30% of the time in an earlier analysis of around 550 of the donors. A total of around 150 TCR beta chains were listed by the study as associated with cytomegalovirus. CMV serostatus was the only immune exposure information available for the cohort. Compared with the approximately 670-donor mean, donors in an Asian-associated ancestry cluster had fewer N-insertions in productive TCRs, according to a later genetic analysis. The sequencing pipeline was judged likely to have produced a cluster of highly shared sequence variants as a technical artifact. The earlier analysis of nearly 600 of the donors excluded roughly 17 rarely observed V segments, including chromosome 9 orphons, because counts were too low. A further reported finding was that TCR beta sequences accurately predicted the HLA-A and HLA-B alleles for most subjects in the first cohort. A later analysis associated about 18,000 TCR beta sequences with specific HLA alleles at a false discovery rate of 0.05. Because HLA typing was unavailable for some donors at each locus, only the typed subset was used in association tests. A later analysis found that HLA-associated TCR beta chains were more clonally expanded and had lower generation probabilities than equally common non-associated chains. The 87-base-pair reads could not distinguish some IMGT-functional V segments, including TRBV6-2 and TRBV6-3, so those segments were excluded. Linkage disequilibrium might explain the correlated functional status among segregating V segments, but an unknown experimental factor could not be excluded. The authors suggested that the approach could potentially be extended to other disease states and immunological phenotypes.

Looking up the germline V gene yields CDR1 SGHRS and CDR2 YFSETQ. Cut back by 1 base and 6 bases, the V and J ends lie 8 bases apart. Including the terminal cysteine and phenylalanine, the CDR3 comprises 12 residues. The kept DNA is CDR3 alone, 36 bases in frame from the first base. On this clone: Its specific antigen is unknown. Base-call qualities are not available, and no considerably larger clone is one nucleotide away.

In total, around 600 healthy bone marrow donors made up the cohort. All cohort members were sampled while nominally healthy, although unrecorded immune exposures were likely present. The donor tested CMV seronegative and was one of the 352 seronegative cohort members. A peripheral blood sample was collected from each donor, and TCR beta sequencing was performed on peripheral blood mononuclear cells. The Qiagen DNeasy Blood Extraction Kit was used to extract genomic DNA from the blood cell samples. Library preparation used the immunoSEQ multiplex PCR assay. For the multiplex PCR, a mixture combining 60 forward primers for TCR Vbeta segments and 13 reverse primers for TCR Jbeta segments was used. The CDR3 region of rearranged TCR beta genes was amplified from genomic DNA with a multiplex PCR assay. The amplified TCR beta libraries were sequenced on the Illumina HiSeq System as 87-base-pair reads. The authors' analysis ran thus. A later analysis counted approximately 76 million unique TCR beta chains across the 670 or so repertoires, and some 11 million of these chains were shared by at least two donors. Raw reads were error-corrected and collapsed into unique sequences by a nearest-neighbor algorithm in which closely related sequences were merged to remove PCR and sequencing errors. CDR3 sequences were aligned to IMGT reference sequences to assign V, D and J gene segments. For a sequence to be retained, a match of at least six nucleotides was required to both a V gene segment and a J gene segment. Rearrangements were classified as productive when the CDR3 lacked stop codons and remained in frame with V and J, and all other rearrangements were classified as non-productive. Following IMGT convention, CDR3 was defined as the stretch from the second conserved V-encoded cysteine to the conserved J-encoded phenylalanine. The earlier analysis of about 610 of the donors excluded any sequence lacking an unambiguous match to a single V gene segment. In an earlier analysis of 450 to 700 of the donors, V segments were called functional above 56.7% productive rearrangements and were called segregating when the between-donor standard deviation exceeded 5%. A statistical classification framework was developed to diagnose cytomegalovirus status using the catalog of TCR beta chain sequences. In a later analysis, V and J genes were assigned by comparing TCR nucleotide sequences against IMGT/GENE-DB human TR gene sequences. Using the TCRdist pipeline, a later analysis assigned CDR3 sequences along with most-parsimonious VDJ recombination scenarios. In a later analysis, every TCR beta chain was defined by the combination of its CDR3 amino acid sequence and its V-gene family, and reads without a unique V-gene family were dropped. In a later analysis, 450 to 600 highly shared, low-generation-probability nucleotide sequences were removed to address suspected cross-contamination and a sequencing artifact. In a later analysis, a clonal expansion index was calculated for each public chain from normalized within-repertoire ranks of inferred template counts. In a later analysis, generation probabilities were computed with a VDJ recombination model fitted to out-of-frame rearrangements, and the resulting probabilities were checked against IGoR. In a later analysis, TCR-TCR, TCR-HLA and TCR-CMV co-occurrence was scored with hypergeometric tests, and a repertoire-size bias correction was applied to TCR pairs. In a later analysis, false discovery rates were estimated by permuting HLA or CMV assignments 20 times. In a later analysis, co-occurring TCRs were grouped using DBSCAN, with TCRdist sequence similarity added in when clustering inside HLA-allele-positive subsets. For co-occurrence clustering, repertoires with fewer than 30,000 or more than 120,000 public chains were excluded, along with about five repertoires with anomalous nucleotide sharing. The table comes from immuneACCESS by way of TCRdb, which keeps in-frame sequences with V and J called. Part of the clones is missing from these tables; in studies checked, under half for an unresolved V gene and the rest for unknown reasons. That table gives V, J and clone size, and the DNA gave D and trimming. The sample includes 150,000 or so clones, with 74% observed a single time. 2.1% of the sample is taken by the ten largest.

The chain uses TRBV5-1 and TRBJ2-7; D gene: possibly TRBD1, on 5 matching bases. The TCR was taken from a young man in good health and CMV-seronegative. The sample comprised PBMCs. CDR3 reads: CASSLLGREQYF. The nucleotides are TGCGCCAGCAGCTTGTTGGGGCGCGAGCAGTACTTC.